This TCR beta chain was identified in a study of shared clonotypes between healthy human individuals. Study information: The donor pool was made up of two women and three men aged 18 to 49.

V was clipped by 6 bases and J by 1 base; unmatched bases: 10. CDR3 length equals 16 residues. Germline CDR1 SEHNR, CDR2 FQNEAQ (reference sequence). Clones were sequenced by immunoSEQ multiplex PCR, and TCRdb holds only the in-frame ones, with some missing. The sample lists 550,000 to 850,000 clones, roughly two thirds occurring once. The clonotype comes from a woman in her 30s in good health. V gene TRBV7-9 combines with J gene TRBJ2-5, with 8 nucleotides matching TRBD2. The sample taken for sequencing was memory CD4+ T cells sorted from blood. The subset was: CD45RA-negative fraction. In DNA, the CDR3 is TGTGCCAGCAGGCTGAGCGGGAGTGGTCTCCAAGAGACCCAGTACTTC. Residues: CASRLSGSGLQETQYF.